The 32 T cell receptor beta chains below all came from one sample that was sequenced in a study of shared T cell receptors in the human thymus. Profiled with immunoSEQ multiplex PCR; TCRdb holds only in-frame clones, not every one. Counted here are under 700,000 clones, around 78% occurring once; the ten biggest clones make up 0.013%. The data also belong to a second study, concerning human thymus T cells.

Sequenced material: thymocytes. The receptors here all came from a boy younger than two with a congenital heart defect.

V is TRBV10-1 and J is TRBJ2-3; maybe TRBD2 (6 bases). CDR1 and CDR2 from the germline V gene are WNHNN and SYGVQD (reference sequence). CDR3 length: 14 residues. Trimming shortened V by 8 bases and J by 6 bases, and 18 bases separated the two germline ends. The chain's CDR3 is CASGVGGAVDTQYF. In nucleotides, the CDR3 is TGCGCCAGCGGGGTCGGCGGGGCTGTGGATACGCAGTATTTT.

The chain recombines TRBV7-9 with TRBJ2-1; possibly TRBD2 for D (6 bases). Germline V lookup: CDR1 SEHNR, CDR2 FQNEAQ (reference sequence). This CDR3 contains 17 residues. V lost 3 bases, J lost 2 bases, and 17 bases lay in between. DNA for the CDR3: TGTGCCAGCAGCTTCCACTCGGGGGAGGAGGCCTACAATGAGCAGTTCTTC. Translating it yields CASSFHSGEEAYNEQFF.

The V and J genes are TRBV27 and TRBJ2-2; weak D call: TRBD1 (6 bases). Germline loops: CDR1 MNHEY, CDR2 SMNVEV (reference sequence). The CDR3 runs to 17 residues. V gave up 2 bases and J gave up 4 bases, with 17 bases separating them. CDR3 nucleotides: TGTGCCAGCAGTTTAAGGGGACCGAGGGGGAGCACCGGGGAGCTGTTTTTT. Translated, it gives CASSLRGPRGSTGELFF.

The chain couples TRBV6-1 to TRBJ1-1; 8 bases are a match to TRBD1. The germline gives CDR1 MNHNS, CDR2 SASEGT. V lost 4 bases to trimming and J lost 11 bases; unmatched junction nucleotides: 6. This CDR3 comprises 12 residues. The CDR3 loop reads CASSGGRGRAFF. In DNA form, the CDR3 reads TGTGCCAGCAGTGGTGGCAGGGGGCGGGCTTTCTTT.

The V and J genes are TRBV2 and TRBJ2-3; D may be TRBD2 (6 bases). Trimming pared 4 bases from V and 11 bases from J, leaving 10 bases between. Germline V gene sequence: CDR1 SNHLY, CDR2 FYNNEI. The CDR3 is made up of 11 amino acids. CDR3 in amino acids: CASSVEGLQYF. In nucleotides, the CDR3 is TGTGCCAGCAGTGTGGAGGGTCTGCAGTATTTT.

This rearrangement joins TRBV28 to TRBJ1-3, with 7 bases aligning to TRBD1. Trimming cost V 5 bases and J 0 bases; bases outside gene matches: 7. CDR1 and CDR2 from the germline V gene are MDHEN and SYDVKM. The CDR3 has 16 residues. Here the CDR3 reads CASSGPRGRSGNTIYF. As DNA, the CDR3 is TGTGCCAGCAGTGGACCGAGGGGGCGCTCTGGAAACACCATATATTTT.

The rearrangement links TRBV9 to TRBJ2-7, with TRBD1 as a possible D gene (6 bases). The CDR3 totals 15 residues. Trimming shortened V by 3 bases and J by 0 bases, and 13 bases separated the two germline ends. The V gene's germline CDR1 is SGDLS and CDR2 YYNGEE. The CDR3 spells CASSGRQDHSYEQYF. In DNA, the CDR3 is TGTGCCAGCAGCGGACGACAGGACCACTCCTACGAGCAGTACTTC.

This chain uses TRBV2 with TRBJ2-7; 10 bases are a match to TRBD1. This CDR3 is 15 amino acids long. The germline gives CDR1 SNHLY, CDR2 FYNNEI. Trimming removed 3 bases from V and 6 bases from J; junction bases left unmatched: 8. CDR3 coding DNA: TGTGCCAGCAGTGATCCCGGGACAGGGGCGTGCGAGCAGTACTTC. It yields the protein CASSDPGTGACEQYF.

This sequence joins TRBV28 and TRBJ2-7; 10 positions agree with TRBD2. The V and J ends lost 6 bases and 3 bases, in that order; junction bases with no gene match: 8. The CDR3 sequence is 15 residues long. Per the germline V gene, CDR1 is MDHEN and CDR2 is SYDVKM. CDR3 sequence reads: CASSPSLAGDYEQYF. The CDR3 DNA follows: TGTGCCAGCAGCCCTTCTCTAGCGGGAGACTACGAGCAGTACTTC.

V is TRBV19 and J is TRBJ2-3, with 15 bases lining up with TRBD2. Per germline, CDR1 LNHDA and CDR2 SQIVND (reference sequence). The CDR3 runs 20 residues. The V gene end was trimmed by 5 bases and the J gene end by 1 base; junction bases not matched to a gene: 13. The CDR3 sequence: CASSPSRTSGRANRTDTQYF. CDR3 nucleotide sequence: TGTGCCAGTAGTCCCTCGCGGACTAGCGGGAGGGCTAATCGCACAGATACGCAGTATTTT.

The chain employs TRBV2 and TRBJ1-1; weak D call: TRBD1 (6 bases). Germline V gives CDR1 SNHLY, CDR2 FYNNEI. Trimming took 3 bases from V and 4 from J, leaving 18 bases between them. This CDR3 contains 16 residues. DNA of the CDR3: TGTGCCAGCAGTGAGACGTGCTGGGGGCTGGGCACTGAAGCTTTCTTT. Encoded protein: CASSETCWGLGTEAFF. The full variable domain, completed using reference TRBV2 and TRBJ1-1, is EPEVTQTPSHQVTQMGQEVILRCVPISNHLYFYWYRQILGQKVEFLVSFYNNEISEKSEIFDDQFSVERPDGSNFTLKIRSTKLEDSAMYFCASSETCWGLGTEAFFGQGTRLTVV.

The rearrangement uses TRBV6-7 and TRBJ1-1; D perhaps matches TRBD1 (6 bases). TRBV6-7 is given ORF status, its function remaining uncertain. The CDR3 is 15 residues long. Trimming stripped 5 bases from V and 4 bases from J, with 17 bases between. DNA of the CDR3: TGTGCCAGCAGTCAGTTGGCCAGGGGATTCACTGAAGCTTTCTTT. This sequence encodes CASSQLARGFTEAFF.

This clone appeared a few times. V and J are TRBV5-4 and TRBJ2-7; 7 bases agree with TRBD1. Per germline, CDR1 SGHNT and CDR2 YYREEE (reference sequence). V lost 7 bases, J lost 3 bases, and 4 bases stayed unmatched. The CDR3 contains 12 residues. The CDR3 DNA reads TGTGCCAGCTCGACAGGGAGCTACGAGCAGTACTTC. Amino acid sequence: CASSTGSYEQYF.

V is TRBV6-6 and J is TRBJ2-2; D is undetermined. V was shortened by 7 bases and J by 3 bases, with 9 bases between the two germline ends. CDR3 length: 13 residues. Germline values: CDR1 MNHNY, CDR2 SVGAGI (reference sequence). CDR3 sequence reads: CASNARDTGELFF. DNA for the CDR3: TGTGCCAGCAATGCACGGGACACCGGGGAGCTGTTTTTT.

This clone was observed a few times. V gene TRBV6-5 combines with J gene TRBJ2-4, with D tentatively TRBD1 (6 bases). Trimming removed 7 bases from V and 4 bases from J, with 14 bases in between. This CDR3 is built from 14 residues. Germline CDR1 reads MNHEY; CDR2 reads SVGAGI. The DNA of the CDR3 is TGTGCCAGCACTCCGGGACAAGGGAAAAACATTCAGTACTTC. Residues: CASTPGQGKNIQYF.

J is TRBJ1-4 and V is TRBV2; no clear D gene. V gave up 1 base and J gave up 0 bases, with 6 bases separating them. The germline CDR1 and CDR2 sequences are SNHLY and FYNNEI. CDR3 size: 15 residues. CDR3 DNA: TGTGCCAGCAGTGAAGGCGGCGCAACTAATGAAAAACTGTTTTTT. It translates to CASSEGGATNEKLFF.

The count of this clone is one. The V and J genes are TRBV6-1 and TRBJ1-2, with 7 bases lining up with TRBD1. CDR3 length equals 15 residues. V shed 3 bases, J shed 3 bases, and the junction held 7 bases outside the gene matches. Germline V gene data show CDR1 as MNHNS and CDR2 as SASEGT. The DNA for the CDR3 is TGTGCCAGCAGTGAGGGACAGCCCCGGGACTATGGCTACACCTTC. Protein: CASSEGQPRDYGYTF.

The genes are TRBV7-8 and TRBJ1-5; 11 bases fit TRBD1. CDR3 length: 16 amino acids. The germline V gene has CDR1 SGHVS and CDR2 FQNEAQ. V gave up 0 bases and J gave up 4 bases; unmatched junction bases: 2. In DNA form, the CDR3 reads TGTGCCAGCAGCTTAGCCGGGACAGGGGGAAATCAGCCCCAGCATTTT. Translation gives CASSLAGTGGNQPQHF.

The V gene is TRBV10-3, the J gene TRBJ2-5, with D possibly TRBD1 on 6 matching bases. Looked up from germline, CDR1 is ENHRY and CDR2 is SYGVKD. The CDR3 runs 14 residues. Deletions cut 0 bases from V and 5 bases from J, with 10 bases between. CDR3 protein: CAISESGGWETQYF. The CDR3 DNA reads TGTGCCATCAGTGAGTCTGGGGGCTGGGAGACCCAGTACTTC.

This sequence joins TRBV7-2 and TRBJ2-2; D is unclear. Germline V lookup: CDR1 SGHTA, CDR2 FQGNSA. V was pared by 1 base and J by 6 bases, with 9 bases between. This CDR3 has 14 residues. The CDR3 nucleotides read TGTGCCAGCAGCTTAGTGTTAGGAGCCGGGGAGCTGTTTTTT. It yields the protein CASSLVLGAGELFF.

The chain combines TRBV29-1 with TRBJ2-1, with D perhaps matching TRBD2 (5 bases). The length of the CDR3 is 18 residues. V was trimmed by 2 bases and J by 10 bases, leaving 30 bases between them. Germline V gives CDR1 SQVTM, CDR2 ANQGSEA. The CDR3 loop is CSVELVGSPKRDIREQFF. As DNA, the CDR3 is TGCAGCGTTGAATTGGTGGGTTCCCCCAAGAGGGATATAAGAGAGCAGTTCTTC.

V usage is TRBV5-4 and J usage is TRBJ1-2, with D uncertain. V lost 2 bases to trimming and J lost 0 bases, with 8 bases between them. Germline V CDR1 and CDR2: SGHNT, YYREEE (reference sequence). The CDR3 spans 14 residues. Written as DNA, the CDR3 is TGTGCCAGCAGCTTACCGACTTCTAACTATGGCTACACCTTC. This encodes CASSLPTSNYGYTF.

J is TRBJ1-2 and V is TRBV7-9; 9 bases line up with TRBD1. The CDR3 contains 15 residues. Germline V gene sequence: CDR1 SEHNR, CDR2 FQNEAQ (reference sequence). J gave up 8 bases and V 5 bases, and 12 bases lay outside the gene matches. CDR3 residues: CASSAYLGTGKGYTF. The CDR3 DNA reads TGTGCCAGCAGCGCCTATCTTGGGACAGGGAAAGGCTACACCTTC.

The chain uses TRBV16 and TRBJ2-7; TRBD2 agrees at 12 bases. The V gene end was trimmed by 0 bases and the J gene end by 2 bases; junction bases not matched to a gene: 5. The CDR3 is 17 amino acids. The V gene's germline CDR1 is KGHSY and CDR2 FQNENV. The DNA of the CDR3 is TGTGCCAGCAGCCAATCCCGACTAGCGGGAGCTCCCTACGAGCAGTACTTC. Protein: CASSQSRLAGAPYEQYF.

This chain links TRBV27 with TRBJ1-3; the match to TRBD1 covers 8 bases. The CDR3 contains 16 residues. Germline-derived CDR1 and CDR2 are MNHEY and SMNVEV (reference sequence). Unmatched junction bases numbered 7, after V lost 6 bases and J lost 0 bases. The CDR3 reads CASSPGTGSSGNTIYF. CDR3 bases: TGTGCCAGCAGCCCCGGGACAGGTAGCTCTGGAAACACCATATATTTT.

V gene TRBV9 combines with J gene TRBJ2-1, with 11 bases lining up with TRBD2. Looked up from germline, CDR1 is SGDLS and CDR2 is YYNGEE. The CDR3 runs to 16 residues. Unmatched junction bases numbered 6, after V lost 2 bases and J lost 5 bases. In DNA form, the CDR3 reads TGTGCCAGCAGCGTCCGACTAGCGGGACAGGACAATGAGCAGTTCTTC. As protein: CASSVRLAGQDNEQFF.

V is TRBV28 and J is TRBJ2-3; TRBD1 is a possible D gene (5 bases). V was clipped by 6 bases and J by 2 bases, with 12 bases between them. The CDR3 spans 14 residues. The V gene's germline CDR1 is MDHEN and CDR2 SYDVKM. CDR3 loop: CASRRGHLTDTQYF. The CDR3 coding sequence is TGTGCCAGCAGAAGGGGCCACCTCACAGATACGCAGTATTTT. Drawing the rest from reference TRBV28 and TRBJ2-3, the complete variable domain is DVKVTQSSRYLVKRTGEKVFLECVQDMDHENMFWYRQDPGLGLRLIYFSYDVKMKEKGDIPEGYSVSREKKERFSLILESASTNQTSMYLCASRRGHLTDTQYFGPGTRLTVL.

This clone was detected only a few times. The chain has TRBV6-5 and TRBJ1-1; 12 bases map to TRBD1. This CDR3 spans 14 amino acids. Germline-derived CDR1 and CDR2 are MNHEY and SVGAGI. The V gene end was trimmed by 6 bases and the J gene end by 10 bases; junction bases not matched to a gene: 9. The CDR3 protein is CASSPGQGAQRAFF. The CDR3 nucleotides read TGTGCCAGCAGCCCGGGACAGGGGGCTCAGAGAGCTTTCTTT.

Only one count was recorded for this clone. The chain uses TRBV14 and TRBJ2-1; 7 bases fit TRBD1. V was clipped by 4 bases and J by 10 bases; unmatched bases: 4. The length of the CDR3 is 12 residues. The germline V gene has CDR1 SGHDN and CDR2 FVKESK. CDR3 protein: CASSRWDSEQFF. The CDR3 nucleotides read TGTGCCAGCAGCCGTTGGGACAGCGAGCAGTTCTTC.

The chain joins TRBV10-2 to TRBJ2-7; 16 bases line up with TRBD2. V shed 8 bases and J 5 bases; nucleotides not matched to a gene: 9. The V gene's germline CDR1 is WSHSY and CDR2 SAAADI. CDR3 size: 16 residues. The CDR3: CASVGLAGGPRDEQYF. The CDR3 nucleotides read TGCGCCAGCGTGGGACTAGCGGGAGGGCCACGGGACGAGCAGTACTTC.

The J gene is TRBJ2-7, the V gene TRBV6-5; TRBD2 matches at 7 bases. CDR1 and CDR2 (germline): MNHEY, SVGAGI. CDR3 size: 12 residues. Germline trimming cut 5 bases from V and 9 bases from J; bases unmatched to any gene: 7. Here the CDR3 reads CASSPAGVGQYF. The CDR3 nucleotides read TGTGCCAGCAGTCCGGCGGGAGTTGGGCAGTACTTC.

This clone was observed a few times. The J gene is TRBJ2-3, the V gene TRBV5-1, with 9 bases aligning to TRBD1. V shed 4 bases and J 6 bases; nucleotides not matched to a gene: 0. Germline V lookup: CDR1 SGHRS, CDR2 YFSETQ. CDR3 length equals 12 residues. The CDR3 here is CASSGQGDTQYF. CDR3 nucleotide sequence: TGCGCCAGCAGCGGACAGGGGGATACGCAGTATTTT. The complete variable domain, with remaining parts taken from reference TRBV5-1 and TRBJ2-3, reads KAGVTQTPRYLIKTRGQQVTLSCSPISGHRSVSWYQQTPGQGLQFLFEYFSETQRNKGNFPGRFSGRQFSNSRSEMNVSTLELGDSALYLCASSGQGDTQYFGPGTRLTVL.